This TCR beta chain appears in the sequencing data of a study of T cells after yellow fever vaccination. In the study overall: Researchers used SMART-Seq v4 Ultra Low Input to prepare fractions that had low cell numbers. Findings of the study overall: CD4 and CD8 compartments shared a small share of clonotypes. By day 5 rather than day 15, the secondary response had peaked, though it was weaker. Abundant bulk-derived clonotypes could contaminate FACS-sorted repertoires.

CDR1 is ENHRY, CDR2 SYGVKD, per germline. The CDR3 is made up of 14 amino acids. V shed 10 bases and J 0 bases; nucleotides not matched to a gene: 5. One entry per CDR3 protein, called by TCRdb with MiXCR from the 5' RACE reads. The sample contains 300,000 or so distinct CDR3 sequences, 10% to 15% of which appear only once. This clonotype was detected a few times. Its antigen is as yet unknown. The sequenced sample was CD4+ T cells sorted from PBMCs, obtained 45 days after the yellow fever booster vaccination. The TCR was taken from a man younger than 40 who received the YFV17D yellow fever vaccine. The chain carries TRBV10-3 and TRBJ2-4, with 8 nucleotides matching TRBD2. The DNA for the CDR3 is TGTGCCACCGGACTAGCAGTAGCCAAAAACATTCAGTACTTC. Its protein is CATGLAVAKNIQYF.